The next 23 T cell receptor beta chains were all read from a single sample in a study of OX40 agonist ivuxolimab in advanced cancers. TCRdb's table, derived via immunoSEQ multiplex PCR, lists solely in-frame clones and lacks some. The sample includes around 26,000 clones, 85% of them seen just once. The specimen was CD4+ or CD8+ T cells sorted from blood, collected in a trial of the OX40 agonist ivuxolimab. The origin of the receptors is an adult with an advanced solid tumor such as melanoma, head and neck, liver or kidney cancer.

The genes are TRBV30 and TRBJ2-7; D remains ambiguous. The germline gives CDR1 GTSNPN, CDR2 SVGIG (reference sequence). The CDR3 runs 13 residues. Trimming took off 0 bases at V and 2 bases at J, with 8 bases between the two ends. The CDR3 DNA follows: TGTGCCTGGAGTGTAGGAGAGACCTACGAGCAGTACTTC. This encodes CAWSVGETYEQYF.

The rearrangement joins TRBV5-5 to TRBJ1-6; a possible D gene is TRBD1 (5 bases). The germline V gene has CDR1 SGHKS and CDR2 YYEKEE (reference sequence). V gave up 1 base and J gave up 8 bases, with 13 bases separating them. The CDR3 runs 15 residues. The CDR3 DNA reads as TGTGCCAGCAGCTTGTGGTGGGGAGGGGATTCACCCCTCCACTTT. It translates to CASSLWWGGDSPLHF.

CDR3 amino acids: CASSPPGANNEQFF. For the CDR3, the DNA is TGTGCCAGCAGTCCGCCTGGGGCAAACAATGAGCAGTTCTTC. The chain couples TRBV28 to TRBJ2-1; D may be TRBD1 (5 bases). The CDR3 is 14 amino acids. Germline CDR1 is MDHEN and CDR2 is SYDVKM. With 5 bases removed from V and 5 bases from J, the gap between germline ends came to 13 bases.

The V and J genes are TRBV4-1 and TRBJ2-5; TRBD2 aligns across 8 bases. This CDR3 has 16 amino acids. V lost 5 bases, J lost 4 bases, and 12 bases stayed unmatched. From germline, CDR1 is MGHRA and CDR2 YSYEKL. CDR3 region: CASSFPTSGPPETQYF. CDR3 nucleotide sequence: TGCGCCAGCAGCTTTCCTACTAGCGGCCCCCCAGAGACCCAGTACTTC.

This sequence joins TRBV28 and TRBJ2-4; D is undetermined. The V gene's germline CDR1 is MDHEN and CDR2 SYDVKM. Trimming took off 9 bases at V and 2 bases at J, with 20 bases between the two ends. The CDR3 length is 16 residues. CDR3 residues: CASTAGESGTKNIQYF. The CDR3 nucleotides read TGTGCCAGTACCGCTGGAGAGTCTGGGACCAAAAACATTCAGTACTTC.

The V call is TRBV6-1, the J call TRBJ1-5; 9 bases agree with TRBD1. Germline CDR1 MNHNS, CDR2 SASEGT. V lost 3 bases and J lost 2; bases outside the gene matches: 5. There are 16 residues in the CDR3. The CDR3 region is CASSDLTGGGNQPQHF. The CDR3 DNA sequence: TGTGCCAGCAGTGACCTGACAGGGGGAGGCAATCAGCCCCAGCATTTT.

V gene TRBV6-6 combines with J gene TRBJ2-2; no definite D call. CDR3 length: 15 amino acids. V was trimmed by 4 bases and J by 3 bases, leaving 12 bases between them. Germline loops: CDR1 MNHNY, CDR2 SVGAGI (reference sequence). The CDR3 sequence is CASSSYEADTGELFF. CDR3 in DNA: TGTGCCAGCAGTTCGTACGAGGCAGACACCGGGGAGCTGTTTTTT.

V gene TRBV6-1 combines with J gene TRBJ2-7; D unresolved. Germline CDR1 reads MNHNS; CDR2 reads SASEGT. The CDR3 length is 13 residues. The germline V and J ends were trimmed by 5 bases and 2 bases, with 10 bases remaining between them. CDR3 amino acids: CASSYGKAYEQYF. DNA of the CDR3: TGTGCCAGCAGTTATGGCAAAGCCTACGAGCAGTACTTC.

This clone was observed once. The chain is built from TRBV9 and TRBJ2-7; 7 bases match TRBD2. Germline-derived CDR1 and CDR2 are SGDLS and YYNGEE. V was pared by 4 bases and J by 5 bases, with 9 bases of the junction left unmatched. The CDR3 is 14 residues long. CDR3 sequence reads: CASSPRSGAHEQYF. For the CDR3, the DNA is TGTGCCAGCAGCCCAAGGAGCGGGGCCCACGAGCAGTACTTC.

CDR3 nucleotide sequence: TGCAGCGTTGCAAAGAACTATGGCTACACCTTC. Amino acid sequence: CSVAKNYGYTF. The V call is TRBV29-1, the J call TRBJ1-2, with D unclear. The CDR3 is made up of 11 amino acids. Germline CDR1 and CDR2: SQVTM and ANQGSEA. Trimming shortened V by 4 bases and J by 2 bases, and 5 bases separated the two germline ends.

This clone was seen only a few times. Lacking the conserved final phenylalanine or tryptophan, this CDR3 likely reflects a read error. Because the CDR3's place on the DNA is in doubt, the DNA is left out and the CDR3 is given as listed by TCRdb. This CDR3 is CASSDGTGV. The rearrangement joins TRBV2 to TRBJ1-2. The CDR3 extends over 9 residues, inclusive of both ends. The germline V gene has CDR1 SNHLY and CDR2 FYNNEI.

This CDR3 is CASRSGTGNQPQHF. CDR3 DNA sequence: TGTGCAAGTCGCTCAGGGACAGGTAATCAGCCCCAGCATTTT. This chain joins TRBV12-2 and TRBJ1-5; whether TRBD1, the table's D call, matches the DNA was not checked. TRBV12-2 is a recognized pseudogene. This CDR3 region has 14 residues.

The chain employs TRBV9 and TRBJ2-1; D gene ambiguous. Between the trimmed V and J ends, which lost 1 base and 6 bases, there was a span of 8 bases. Germline V gene data show CDR1 as SGDLS and CDR2 as YYNGEE. The CDR3 consists of 13 residues. Here the CDR3 reads CASSVLEINEQFF. CDR3 DNA: TGTGCCAGCAGCGTATTAGAGATCAATGAGCAGTTCTTC.

In its sample, this clone was seen a few times. This chain links TRBV7-9 with TRBJ2-1; the match to TRBD1 covers 8 bases. Trimming took 7 bases from V and 10 from J; bases not matched to a gene: 9. The germline CDR1 and CDR2 sequences are SEHNR and FQNEAQ (reference sequence). This CDR3 spans 13 amino acids. The DNA for the CDR3 is TGTGCCAGCACCCCAGGACAGGGAGGCGAGCAGTTCTTC. Translated, it gives CASTPGQGGEQFF.

Of note for this clone: One end of the junction does not line up with germline, which may come from a read error. V gene TRBV5-1 combines with J gene TRBJ2-7; D tentatively reads TRBD1 or TRBD2 (5 bases each). There are 12 residues in the CDR3. The germline gives CDR1 SGHRS, CDR2 YFSETQ. This CDR3 reads CASSISSGTNAF. CDR3 coding DNA: TGCGCCAGCAGCATCAGTTCCGGGACGAACGCTTTC.

This chain joins TRBV27 and TRBJ1-2; D perhaps matches TRBD1 (5 bases). CDR1 MNHEY and CDR2 SMNVEV come from the germline V gene (reference sequence). The CDR3 consists of 12 residues. Trimming pared 4 bases from V and 8 bases from J, leaving 11 bases between. CDR3 in DNA: TGTGCCAGCAGTTCCCCGGGGGAGGGCTACACCTTC. Protein sequence: CASSSPGEGYTF.

The count of this clone is one. The V and J genes are TRBV7-9 and TRBJ2-1; D tentatively fits TRBD1 or TRBD2 (5 bases each). Germline CDR1 is SEHNR and CDR2 is FQNEAQ (reference sequence). The germline V and J ends were trimmed by 1 base and 7 bases, with 14 bases remaining between them. The CDR3 is 15 amino acids. CDR3 amino acids: CASSLGGELANEQFF. Written as DNA, the CDR3 is TGTGCCAGCAGCTTAGGAGGGGAGTTAGCGAATGAGCAGTTCTTC.

The V gene is TRBV29-1, the J gene TRBJ2-2; 7 bases agree with TRBD2. Per the germline V gene, CDR1 is SQVTM and CDR2 is ANQGSEA. V gave up 1 base and J gave up 5 bases; unmatched junction bases: 1. This CDR3 contains 13 residues. The CDR3: CSVEGGGTGELFF. The CDR3 DNA sequence: TGCAGCGTTGAAGGGGGGGGGACCGGGGAGCTGTTTTTT.

This clone occurred once. V is TRBV15 and J is TRBJ2-7, with TRBD2 matching 8 bases. The CDR3 is 15 residues long. CDR1 is LNHNV and CDR2 is YYDKDF in the germline V gene (reference sequence). The junction had 5 bases not matched to a gene; V was cut back by 0 bases and J by 4 bases. The CDR3 region has the DNA TGTGCCACCAGCAGAGAAGCGGGGGACTATTACGAGCAGTACTTC. This sequence encodes CATSREAGDYYEQYF. Looking up the rest from reference TRBV15 and TRBJ2-7 gives the full variable domain: DAMVIQNPRYQVTQFGKPVTLSCSQTLNHNVMYWYQQKSSQAPKLLFHYYDKDFNNEADTPDNFQSRRPNTSFCFLDIRSPGLGDTAMYLCATSREAGDYYEQYFGPGTRLTVT.

The rearrangement uses TRBV7-8 and TRBJ1-1, with D unresolved. V was pared by 5 bases and J by 7 bases, with 11 bases between. Germline V gives CDR1 SGHVS, CDR2 FQNEAQ. This CDR3 is built from 12 residues. The DNA of the CDR3 is TGTGCCAGCAGCCTCGGTTGGGGTGAAGCTTTCTTT. This codes for CASSLGWGEAFF.

This chain uses TRBV10-3 with TRBJ1-1, with a possible D match to TRBD1 (6 bases). This CDR3 region has 16 residues. V was shortened by 1 base and J by 0 bases, with 12 bases between the two germline ends. The V gene's germline CDR1 is ENHRY and CDR2 SYGVKD. The CDR3 region has the DNA TGTGCCATCAGTGAGTTGGGGCAGGGGATGAACACTGAAGCTTTCTTT. Translating gives CAISELGQGMNTEAFF.

The chain is built from TRBV7-9 and TRBJ2-5, with TRBD2 matching 8 bases. CDR3 size: 16 residues. The germline CDR1 and CDR2 sequences are SEHNR and FQNEAQ (reference sequence). V dropped 5 bases and J dropped 1; count of bases not matched to a gene: 9. This CDR3 is CASSPQGAGAQETQYF. The CDR3, as DNA: TGTGCCAGCAGCCCACAAGGAGCGGGAGCCCAAGAGACCCAGTACTTC.

This chain joins TRBV5-1 and TRBJ1-1; no definite D call. Germline CDR1 reads SGHRS; CDR2 reads YFSETQ. The germline V and J ends were trimmed by 4 bases and 2 bases, with 6 bases remaining between them. The CDR3 sequence is 12 residues long. The DNA for the CDR3 is TGCGCCAGCAGCCTCCTTAACACTGAAGCTTTCTTT. Protein sequence: CASSLLNTEAFF.